This T cell receptor (beta chain) emerged from a study of T-cell reconstitution after alpha-beta-depleted transplantation in children. Researchers prepared the TCRbeta library using unique molecular identifiers, the study reports. TCRdb processed the PCR reads anew with MiXCR; each CDR3 protein has one entry. The data show about 610,000 distinct CDR3 sequences, more than 9% seen once. Germline V gene lookup returns CDR1 DFQATT and CDR2 SNEGSKA (reference sequence). Trimming pared 3 bases from V and 3 bases from J, leaving 8 bases between. This CDR3 region has 13 residues. Sequenced material: PBMCs from the stem cell graft donor, taken from the stem cell graft. The sequence was collected from a human donor who donated a stem cell graft to a child with acute myeloid leukemia. The chain joins TRBV20-1 to TRBJ2-2; no firm D call. The CDR3 coding sequence is TGCAGTGCTAGCGCCGGTTACACCGGGGAGCTGTTTTTT. It specifies CSASAGYTGELFF.